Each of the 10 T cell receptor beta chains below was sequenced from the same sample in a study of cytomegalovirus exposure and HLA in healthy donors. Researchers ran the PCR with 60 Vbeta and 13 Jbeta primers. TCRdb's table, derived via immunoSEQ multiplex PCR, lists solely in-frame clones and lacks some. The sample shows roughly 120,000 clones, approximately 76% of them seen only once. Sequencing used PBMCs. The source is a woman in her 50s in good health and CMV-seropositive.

The CDR3 coding sequence is TGTGCCAGCAGCCTCATGATTATCGGCAATGAGCAGTTCTTC. It is translated as CASSLMIIGNEQFF. The V call is TRBV5-8, the J call TRBJ2-1; D is unclear. The CDR3 is made up of 14 amino acids. The V and J ends lost 4 bases and 6 bases respectively, with 14 bases between them. From germline, CDR1 is SGHTS and CDR2 YDEGEE.

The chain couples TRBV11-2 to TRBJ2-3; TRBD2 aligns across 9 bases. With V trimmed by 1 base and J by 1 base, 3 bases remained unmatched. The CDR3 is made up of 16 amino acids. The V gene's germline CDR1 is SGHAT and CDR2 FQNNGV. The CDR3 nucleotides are TGTGCCAGCAGCTTAGTGAGACTAGCGGGCACAGATACGCAGTATTTT. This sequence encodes CASSLVRLAGTDTQYF.

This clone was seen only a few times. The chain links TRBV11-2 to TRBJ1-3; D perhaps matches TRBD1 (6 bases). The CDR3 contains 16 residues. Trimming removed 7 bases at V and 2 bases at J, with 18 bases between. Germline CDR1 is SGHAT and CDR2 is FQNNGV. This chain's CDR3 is CASTDGGAIPGNTIYF. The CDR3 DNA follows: TGTGCCAGCACCGATGGGGGGGCGATTCCTGGAAACACCATATATTTT.

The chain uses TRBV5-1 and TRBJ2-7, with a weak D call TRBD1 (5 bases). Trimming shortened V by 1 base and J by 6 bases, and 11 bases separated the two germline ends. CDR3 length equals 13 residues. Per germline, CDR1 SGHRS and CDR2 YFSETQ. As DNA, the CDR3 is TGCGCCAGCAGCTTGAGGCAGGGCTTCGAGCAGTACTTC. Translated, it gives CASSLRQGFEQYF.

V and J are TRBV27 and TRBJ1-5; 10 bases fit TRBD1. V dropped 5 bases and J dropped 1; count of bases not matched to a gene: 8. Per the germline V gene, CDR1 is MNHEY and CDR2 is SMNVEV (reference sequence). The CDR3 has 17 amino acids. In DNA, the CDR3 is TGTGCCAGCAGTCCCAGGACAGGGGGTGGGAGCAATCAGCCCCAGCATTTT. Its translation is CASSPRTGGGSNQPQHF.

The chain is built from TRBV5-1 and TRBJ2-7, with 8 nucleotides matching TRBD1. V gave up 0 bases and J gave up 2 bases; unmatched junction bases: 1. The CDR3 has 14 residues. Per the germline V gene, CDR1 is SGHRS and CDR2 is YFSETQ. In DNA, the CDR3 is TGCGCCAGCAGCTTGGGACAGGGGCCCTACGAGCAGTACTTC. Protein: CASSLGQGPYEQYF.

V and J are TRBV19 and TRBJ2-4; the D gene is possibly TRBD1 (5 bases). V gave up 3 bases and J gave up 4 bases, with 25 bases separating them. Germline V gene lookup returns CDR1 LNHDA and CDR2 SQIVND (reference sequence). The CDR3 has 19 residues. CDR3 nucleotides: TGTGCCAGTAGTATTTGGGCGCTGAACAGGCCGAATCGGAAAAACATTCAGTACTTC. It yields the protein CASSIWALNRPNRKNIQYF.

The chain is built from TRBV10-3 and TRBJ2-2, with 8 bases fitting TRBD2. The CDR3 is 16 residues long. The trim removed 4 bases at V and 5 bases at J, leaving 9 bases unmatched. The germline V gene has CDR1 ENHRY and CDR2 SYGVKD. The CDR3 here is CAISGTAGVWTGELFF. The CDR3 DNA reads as TGTGCCATCAGTGGAACAGCGGGAGTATGGACCGGGGAGCTGTTTTTT.

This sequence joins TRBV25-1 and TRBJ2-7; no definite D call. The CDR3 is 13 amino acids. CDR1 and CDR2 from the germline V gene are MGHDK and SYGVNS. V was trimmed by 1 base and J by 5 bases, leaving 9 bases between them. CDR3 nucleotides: TGTGCCAGCAGTGAATTTACCCGGGACGAGCAGTACTTC. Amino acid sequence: CASSEFTRDEQYF.

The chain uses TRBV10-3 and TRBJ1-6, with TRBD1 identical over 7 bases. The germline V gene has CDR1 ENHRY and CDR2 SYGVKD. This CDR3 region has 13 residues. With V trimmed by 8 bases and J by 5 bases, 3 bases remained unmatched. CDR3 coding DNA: TGTGCCATCTGGGACAGCCATAATTCACCCCTCCACTTT. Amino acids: CAIWDSHNSPLHF.